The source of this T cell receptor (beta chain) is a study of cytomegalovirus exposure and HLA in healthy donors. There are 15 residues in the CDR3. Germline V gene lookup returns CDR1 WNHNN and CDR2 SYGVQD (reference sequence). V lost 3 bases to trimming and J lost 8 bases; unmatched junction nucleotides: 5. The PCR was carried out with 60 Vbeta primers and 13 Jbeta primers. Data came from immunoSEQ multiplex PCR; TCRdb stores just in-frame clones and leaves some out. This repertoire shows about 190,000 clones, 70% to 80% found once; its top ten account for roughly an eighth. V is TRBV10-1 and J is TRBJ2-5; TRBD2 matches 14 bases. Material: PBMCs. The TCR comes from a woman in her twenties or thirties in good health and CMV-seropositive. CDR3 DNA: TGCGCCAGCAGTGACCCGGGACTAGCGGGGGACACCCAGTACTTC. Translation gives CASSDPGLAGDTQYF.